Described below is a single T cell receptor beta chain sequence and its context. The data originate from a study of blood T cell repertoires in COVID-19. Background on the study: COVID-19 samples collected from the United States, Italy and Spain covered acute and convalescent phases.

The V gene end was trimmed by 7 bases and the J gene end by 5 bases; junction bases not matched to a gene: 11. Germline CDR1 is MDHEN and CDR2 is SYDVKM. The length of the CDR3 is 16 residues. Per the original data handling: Reference gene primer amplification gave nucleated cell count estimates. Assay: immunoSEQ multiplex PCR; the TCRdb copy retains only in-frame clones and omits some. V and J calls and clone size are copied from that table; D and trimming were computed from the DNA. Among approximately 360,000 clones listed, roughly 90% were seen once. This TCR came from a young man with active or convalescent COVID-19. This rearrangement joins TRBV28 to TRBJ1-6, with 7 bases aligning to TRBD1. Sequenced sample: peripheral blood. DNA for the CDR3: TGTGCCAGCACCCATACCGGACAGGCAAATAATTCACCCCTCCACTTT. The encoded protein is CASTHTGQANNSPLHF.